The clone carrying this T cell receptor (beta chain) was counted a single time. Antigen: not known. The data were taken from a study of OX40 agonist ivuxolimab in advanced cancers. Study-level findings and limits: At 0.1 to 3.0 mg/kg and by week 6, CD4+ and CD8+ T cells in the blood had expanded clonally. Undetermined was the antigen specificity of the expanded peripheral T cells.

CDR3 length: 15 amino acids. Trimming cost V 0 bases and J 4 bases; bases outside gene matches: 5. The germline V gene encodes CDR1 SGHRS and CDR2 YFSETQ. Autoimmune disease history or systemic immunosuppression led to patient exclusion. Using immunoSEQ multiplex PCR, the repertoire was profiled, and TCRdb retains in-frame clones only, with some absent. The sample contains 65,000 to 80,000 clones, 90% to 95% of which appear only once. The rearrangement links TRBV5-1 to TRBJ2-5, with 8 nucleotides matching TRBD2. Sample: CD4+ or CD8+ T cells sorted from blood, taken in a trial of the OX40 agonist ivuxolimab. The sequence derives from an adult with an advanced solid tumor such as melanoma, head and neck, liver or kidney cancer. The CDR3 DNA is TGCGCCAGCAGCTTGGCCAGGGGACTAGTAGAGACCCAGTACTTC. Its protein product is CASSLARGLVETQYF.